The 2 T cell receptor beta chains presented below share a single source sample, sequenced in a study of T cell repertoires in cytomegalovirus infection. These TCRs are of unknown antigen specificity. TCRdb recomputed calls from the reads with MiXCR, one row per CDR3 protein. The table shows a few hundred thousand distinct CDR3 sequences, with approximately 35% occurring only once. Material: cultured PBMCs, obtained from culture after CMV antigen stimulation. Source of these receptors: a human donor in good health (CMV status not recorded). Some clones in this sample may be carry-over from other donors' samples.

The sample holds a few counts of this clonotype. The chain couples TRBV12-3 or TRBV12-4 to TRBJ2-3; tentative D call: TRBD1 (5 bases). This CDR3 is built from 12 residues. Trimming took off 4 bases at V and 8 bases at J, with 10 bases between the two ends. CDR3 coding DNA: TGTGCCAGCAGTTCTGACAGCCTTACGCAGTATTTT. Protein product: CASSSDSLTQYF.

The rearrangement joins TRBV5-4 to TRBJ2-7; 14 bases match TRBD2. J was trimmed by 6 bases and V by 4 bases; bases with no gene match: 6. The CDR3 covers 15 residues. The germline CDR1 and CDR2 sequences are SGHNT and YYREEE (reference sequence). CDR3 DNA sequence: TGTGCCAGCAGCCCGGGGACTAGCGGGAGTCGCGAGCAGTACTTC. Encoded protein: CASSPGTSGSREQYF.